This entry concerns a single T cell receptor (beta chain). These data belong to a study of cytomegalovirus exposure and HLA in healthy donors. Measured with immunoSEQ multiplex PCR; TCRdb has only the in-frame clones, and not every one. The data hold 200,000 to 250,000 clones, with roughly nine tenths observed a single time. Germline CDR1 is LNHNV and CDR2 is YYDKDF (reference sequence). The CDR3 consists of 15 residues. V was clipped by 5 bases and J by 6 bases; unmatched bases: 8. V and J are TRBV15 and TRBJ2-1; 9 bases are shared with TRBD2. Source material: PBMCs. The receptor was derived from a man aged 18 to 29 in good health and CMV-seropositive. The CDR3 here is CATSLGTSLFNEQFF. CDR3 nucleotide sequence: TGTGCCACCAGCTTGGGGACTAGCTTGTTCAATGAGCAGTTCTTC.